These 31 T cell receptor beta chains were all obtained from the same sample, sequenced in a study of cytomegalovirus exposure and HLA in healthy donors (dated by TCRdb to about 2017). The method was the immunoSEQ multiplex PCR assay. The multiplex PCR relied on a mix of 60 forward primers for TCR Vbeta segments and 13 reverse primers for TCR Jbeta segments. TCRdb retrieved this table from immuneACCESS and kept in-frame rearrangements only. Not all clones are present; in checked studies, unresolved V genes account for under half, and no reason is known for the remainder. The sample table contains over 100,000 clones; only one count was recorded for roughly three fifths of them. The top ten hold less than 9% of the sample. Sequenced input: PBMCs. The origin of the receptors is a woman in her thirties or forties in good health and CMV-seropositive.

V is TRBV6-1 and J is TRBJ2-1, with D unclear. Trimming left V 2 bases short and J 2 bases short, with 7 bases between. Germline-derived CDR1 and CDR2 are MNHNS and SASEGT. The CDR3 length is 14 residues. DNA of the CDR3: TGTGCCAGCAGTGAATATTACACCTACAATGAGCAGTTCTTC. Encoded protein: CASSEYYTYNEQFF.

V and J are TRBV2 and TRBJ2-2, with D uncertain. V was trimmed by 6 bases and J by 0 bases, leaving 5 bases between them. The CDR3 consists of 13 residues. Germline CDR1 SNHLY, CDR2 FYNNEI. CDR3 sequence: CASRTTNTGELFF. CDR3 nucleotides: TGTGCCAGCAGAACAACGAACACCGGGGAGCTGTTTTTT.

The CDR3 spells CASSSKQGSGGTNEKLFF. In DNA, the CDR3 is TGTGCCAGCAGCTCCAAACAGGGATCGGGGGGAACTAATGAAAAACTGTTTTTT. The chain joins TRBV5-4 to TRBJ1-4; tentatively, D is TRBD1 (6 bases). The CDR3 is 18 amino acids. From germline, CDR1 is SGHNT and CDR2 YYREEE (reference sequence). V was cut by 3 bases and J by 1 base, with 19 bases left in between.

This chain links TRBV25-1 with TRBJ2-3; 11 bases line up with TRBD1. Per germline, CDR1 MGHDK and CDR2 SYGVNS. CDR3 length: 16 amino acids. V lost 3 bases to trimming and J lost 7 bases; unmatched junction nucleotides: 9. The CDR3 sequence: CASSDQGGQGAYTQYF. Written as DNA, the CDR3 is TGTGCCAGCAGTGATCAAGGAGGACAGGGGGCTTATACGCAGTATTTT.

The chain's CDR3 is CASSELSGGSDTQYF. The CDR3 region has the DNA TGTGCCAGCAGTGAATTGAGCGGGGGATCAGATACGCAGTATTTT. V is TRBV2 and J is TRBJ2-3, with 8 bases fitting TRBD2. The CDR3 runs to 15 residues. V shed 2 bases and J 4 bases; nucleotides not matched to a gene: 5. Germline-derived CDR1 and CDR2 are SNHLY and FYNNEI.

The chain has TRBV4-2 and TRBJ1-1, with 11 bases matching TRBD1. With V trimmed by 1 base and J by 4 bases, 11 bases remained unmatched. Germline V gene sequence: CDR1 LGHNA, CDR2 YNFKEQ. The CDR3 length is 18 residues. CDR3 DNA sequence: TGTGCCAGCAGCCAAGGAGGTGGACAGGGGGCGCATGGCACTGAAGCTTTCTTT. Its protein is CASSQGGGQGAHGTEAFF.

The chain is built from TRBV9 and TRBJ1-1; 7 bases fit TRBD1. Germline assignment: CDR1 SGDLS and CDR2 YYNGEE. The ends lost 4 bases at V and 3 bases at J; junction bases unmatched: 3. The CDR3 has 13 residues. In DNA form, the CDR3 reads TGTGCCAGCAGCCCAGACAGGGACACTGAAGCTTTCTTT. Its protein product is CASSPDRDTEAFF.

This clone turned up a few times. The chain couples TRBV2 to TRBJ2-7; 11 bases agree with TRBD1. With V trimmed by 6 bases and J by 4 bases, 5 bases remained unmatched. The CDR3 runs 14 residues. Germline V lookup: CDR1 SNHLY, CDR2 FYNNEI. The CDR3: CASSGQGAEYEQYF. CDR3 bases: TGTGCCAGCAGCGGACAGGGGGCGGAGTACGAGCAGTACTTC.

CDR3 protein: CASSAGGVYEQYF. In nucleotides, the CDR3 is TGTGCCAGCAGCGCCGGGGGGGTCTACGAGCAGTACTTC. The rearrangement links TRBV9 to TRBJ2-7; 8 bases fit TRBD2. V dropped 3 bases and J dropped 3; count of bases not matched to a gene: 2. This CDR3 comprises 13 residues. Germline CDR1 reads SGDLS; CDR2 reads YYNGEE.

This chain joins TRBV5-1 and TRBJ2-7, with D tentatively TRBD1 (6 bases). Deletions cut 0 bases from V and 2 bases from J, with 12 bases between. This CDR3 comprises 15 residues. The germline V gene encodes CDR1 SGHRS and CDR2 YFSETQ. The CDR3 nucleotides read TGCGCCAGCAGCTTGGGACAGGACCTTCCCTACGAGCAGTACTTC. Translating it yields CASSLGQDLPYEQYF.

This chain connects TRBV5-6 to TRBJ1-1; the D gene is possibly TRBD1 (5 bases). The CDR3 runs 19 residues. Germline V lookup: CDR1 SGHDT, CDR2 YYEEEE. V dropped 0 bases and J dropped 3 bases, with 24 bases sitting between them. The CDR3 loop reads CASSLADPRQIDGHTEAFF. In DNA, the CDR3 is TGTGCCAGCAGCTTGGCCGACCCCCGACAGATTGATGGACACACTGAAGCTTTCTTT.

V is TRBV28 and J is TRBJ1-5; possibly TRBD1 for D (5 bases). This CDR3 comprises 16 residues. V lost 3 bases to trimming and J lost 6 bases, with 18 bases between them. The germline CDR1 and CDR2 sequences are MDHEN and SYDVKM. This CDR3 is CASSLLAGQKGQPQHF. For the CDR3, the DNA is TGTGCCAGCAGTTTGTTGGCAGGGCAGAAAGGTCAGCCCCAGCATTTT.

V gene TRBV5-1 combines with J gene TRBJ2-7; 8 bases align to TRBD2. Per the germline V gene, CDR1 is SGHRS and CDR2 is YFSETQ. The CDR3 has 14 amino acids. V trimming: 2 bases; J trimming: 2 bases; junction bases outside the gene matches: 3. The CDR3 DNA reads as TGCGCCAGCAGCTTCGGGGGGGCCCCCTACGAGCAGTACTTC. Its translation is CASSFGGAPYEQYF.

This clone was picked up a small number of times. V is TRBV7-8 and J is TRBJ1-1; 11 bases map to TRBD1. The CDR3 runs 15 residues. CDR1 and CDR2 (germline): SGHVS, FQNEAQ. Losses at the gene ends were 3 bases for V and 7 bases for J; bases not matched to a gene: 7. This CDR3 is CASSLGDRGTFEAFF. The CDR3 bases are TGTGCCAGCAGCTTGGGGGACAGGGGGACCTTTGAAGCTTTCTTT.

The genes are TRBV5-6 and TRBJ2-1; 13 bases map to TRBD2. The V segment lost 1 base and the J segment 2 bases; nucleotides outside the gene matches: 9. Germline V gene sequence: CDR1 SGHDT, CDR2 YYEEEE. The CDR3 is 19 amino acids. In DNA, the CDR3 is TGTGCCAGCAGCTTGTGGGGACTAGCGGGAAGGGGGGCCTACAATGAGCAGTTCTTC. It yields the protein CASSLWGLAGRGAYNEQFF.

This sequence joins TRBV29-1 and TRBJ1-2; the match to TRBD1 covers 7 bases. Trimming at V came to 5 bases and at J to 8 bases, leaving 8 bases not matched to a gene. This CDR3 comprises 12 residues. Germline V gene data show CDR1 as SQVTM and CDR2 as ANQGSEA. This CDR3 reads CSVRGQERGYTF. For the CDR3, the DNA is TGCAGCGTTCGAGGACAGGAACGCGGCTACACCTTC.

The chain has TRBV19 and TRBJ1-2, with TRBD1 matching over 12 bases. The trim removed 7 bases at V and 6 bases at J, leaving 6 bases unmatched. The germline CDR1 and CDR2 sequences are LNHDA and SQIVND (reference sequence). CDR3 size: 14 residues. CDR3 loop: CASTAGTGGHGYTF. Written as DNA, the CDR3 is TGTGCCAGTACGGCCGGGACAGGGGGCCATGGCTACACCTTC.

This clone was detected only a few times. The chain combines TRBV5-8 with TRBJ2-1; D remains unclear. From germline, CDR1 is SGHTS and CDR2 YDEGEE. The CDR3 has 15 residues. The V and J ends lost 0 bases and 8 bases respectively, with 15 bases between them. CDR3 bases: TGTGCCAGCAGCTTGGGGCAGGTCCCCTCCCATGAGCAGTTCTTC. Protein sequence: CASSLGQVPSHEQFF.

The chain links TRBV19 to TRBJ2-7, with 9 bases aligning to TRBD1. The V gene's germline CDR1 is LNHDA and CDR2 SQIVND (reference sequence). After removal of 3 bases from V and 5 bases from J, the junction contained 8 bases not matched to a gene. This CDR3 contains 15 residues. The CDR3 DNA is TGTGCCAGTAGTATCAAAGGACAGGGGTCGAACGAGCAGTACTTC. Translation: CASSIKGQGSNEQYF.

This clone was picked up a small number of times. The chain links TRBV6-5 to TRBJ1-3; 8 nucleotides match TRBD1. From germline, CDR1 is MNHEY and CDR2 SVGAGI. The CDR3 is made up of 14 amino acids. Trimming removed 2 bases from V and 6 bases from J; junction bases left unmatched: 3. The CDR3 region is CASSYSRGQNTIYF. CDR3 sequence (DNA): TGTGCCAGCAGTTACAGCAGGGGGCAAAACACCATATATTTT.

This clone was seen only a few times. The chain combines TRBV6-5 with TRBJ1-2, with D hard to call. Germline assignment: CDR1 MNHEY and CDR2 SVGAGI. Trimming took off 10 bases at V and 3 bases at J, with 12 bases between the two ends. The CDR3 sequence is 12 residues long. The CDR3 DNA is TGTGCCACCCGTGTGCAGGACTATGGCTACACCTTC. Amino acid sequence: CATRVQDYGYTF.

This rearrangement joins TRBV7-6 to TRBJ2-5, with 11 bases fitting TRBD1. Judging by the DNA end, TRBJ2-7 fits better; the J call may be wrong. CDR1 and CDR2 (germline): SGHVS, FNYEAQ. This CDR3 contains 13 residues. This CDR3 reads CASSWTGGDEQYF. CDR3 DNA: TGTGCCAGCAGCTGGACAGGGGGCGACGAGCAGTACTTC.

The chain carries TRBV2 and TRBJ2-5; 10 positions match TRBD2. CDR1 SNHLY and CDR2 FYNNEI come from the germline V gene. The CDR3 covers 13 residues. Trimming took 4 bases from V and 5 from J; bases not matched to a gene: 1. In DNA form, the CDR3 reads TGTGCCAGCAGTGCGGGACTAGCGGAGACCCAGTACTTC. Translated: CASSAGLAETQYF.

This chain connects TRBV23-1 to TRBJ2-7; 10 bases agree with TRBD2. TRBV23-1 is sorted into the ORF group, with uncertain function. This CDR3 is 16 amino acids long. V shed 3 bases, J shed 7 bases, and the junction held 12 bases outside the gene matches. The DNA of the CDR3 is TGCGCCAGCAGTCAGCCAGCGGGAGGGCCGTTGGGTGAGCAGTACTTC. It translates to CASSQPAGGPLGEQYF.

A few counts support this clone. The CDR3 bases are TGTGCCAGCAGTGAAGCGACGGTCGCTGTTTCGCGGACCTACGAGCAGTACTTC. Translating it yields CASSEATVAVSRTYEQYF. The chain joins TRBV6-1 to TRBJ2-7; D unclear. The CDR3 sequence is 18 residues long. Trimming pared 0 bases from V and 2 bases from J, leaving 20 bases between. Germline CDR1 and CDR2: MNHNS and SASEGT.

This chain links TRBV5-6 with TRBJ2-5, with D possibly TRBD1 on 5 matching bases. The J call may not be correct, given that the DNA end is closer to TRBJ2-7. The CDR3 is 13 residues long. Germline V gene sequence: CDR1 SGHDT, CDR2 YYEEEE. In nucleotides, the CDR3 is TGTGCCAGCAGCTACCAGGGTAGGTACGAGCAGTACTTC. It is translated as CASSYQGRYEQYF.

The chain joins TRBV5-1 to TRBJ1-1; no firm D call. The germline gives CDR1 SGHRS, CDR2 YFSETQ. The ends were cut back, 0 bases at V and 3 bases at J, with 9 bases in the middle. The CDR3 has 14 residues. The CDR3 DNA sequence: TGCGCCAGCAGCTTGGGCGGGCAGGACACTGAAGCTTTCTTT. It specifies CASSLGGQDTEAFF.

The chain uses TRBV28 and TRBJ1-1; no clear D. The CDR3 covers 13 residues. Per germline, CDR1 MDHEN and CDR2 SYDVKM. Trimming took off 5 bases at V and 5 bases at J, with 12 bases between the two ends. The CDR3 coding sequence is TGTGCCAGCAGTCCTGACATAGGTACTGAAGCTTTCTTT. It specifies CASSPDIGTEAFF.

By frequency in the sample, this clone is large. CDR3 region: CASSLLQDNEKLFF. Here the CDR3 DNA reads TGTGCCAGCAGCCTCCTACAGGATAATGAAAAACTGTTTTTT. The gene calls are TRBV14 and TRBJ1-4; tentative D call: TRBD1 (5 bases). The germline V gene encodes CDR1 SGHDN and CDR2 FVKESK. This CDR3 is 14 amino acids long. V dropped 4 bases and J dropped 4 bases, with 10 bases sitting between them.

V is TRBV11-3 and J is TRBJ2-7, with TRBD2 identical over 16 bases. The V gene end was trimmed by 4 bases and the J gene end by 9 bases; junction bases not matched to a gene: 6. Germline V gene lookup returns CDR1 SGHNT and CDR2 YENEEA. This CDR3 contains 15 residues. CDR3 residues: CASSWGLAGGPGQYF. CDR3 sequence (DNA): TGTGCCAGCAGCTGGGGACTAGCGGGAGGGCCGGGGCAGTACTTC.

The rearrangement links TRBV12-5 to TRBJ1-3, with D possibly being TRBD1 (6 bases). CDR1 and CDR2 from the germline V gene are LGHNT and FRNRAP. V lost 1 base and J lost 8, with 15 bases in between. CDR3 length: 15 amino acids. DNA for the CDR3: TGTGCTAGTGGTTTGGGACAGGTTGGGGCGGACACCATATATTTT. The encoded protein is CASGLGQVGADTIYF.